This TCR beta chain originates from a study of T cells after yellow fever vaccination. Study background: Preparation used SMART-Seq v4 Ultra Low Input for the low-cell-number fractions.

Template switching by 5'RACE produced TCR cDNA, adding a universal primer site and UMIs. From the 5' RACE reads, TCRdb called clonotypes with MiXCR, one entry per CDR3 protein. The sample shows about 300,000 distinct CDR3 sequences, almost 4% of them seen only once. Notes on the study in general: Primary-vaccination clones mostly resurfaced post-booster (roughly 97% CD4, approximately 89% CD8).

Points on this clonotype: Its antigen is unidentified.

This TCR derives from a man between 18 and 29 years old who received the YFV17D yellow fever vaccine. The input for sequencing was PBMCs, taken 5 days after the yellow fever booster vaccination.

CDR3 sequence: CASSPGYLQQFF. In DNA, the CDR3 is TGTGCCAGCAGCCCCGGCTACCTACAGCAGTTCTTC. V is TRBV7-3 and J is TRBJ2-1; no clear D. Germline CDR1 is SGHTA and CDR2 is FQGTGA. With 5 bases removed from V and 11 bases from J, the gap between germline ends came to 13 bases. This CDR3 contains 12 residues. Full variable domain (outside the CDR3, taken from reference TRBV7-3 and TRBJ2-1): GAGVSQTPSNKVTEKGKYVELRCDPISGHTALYWYRQSLGQGPEFLIYFQGTGAADDSGLPNDRFFAVRPEGSVSTLKIQRTERGDSAVYLCASSPGYLQQFFGPGTRLTVL.